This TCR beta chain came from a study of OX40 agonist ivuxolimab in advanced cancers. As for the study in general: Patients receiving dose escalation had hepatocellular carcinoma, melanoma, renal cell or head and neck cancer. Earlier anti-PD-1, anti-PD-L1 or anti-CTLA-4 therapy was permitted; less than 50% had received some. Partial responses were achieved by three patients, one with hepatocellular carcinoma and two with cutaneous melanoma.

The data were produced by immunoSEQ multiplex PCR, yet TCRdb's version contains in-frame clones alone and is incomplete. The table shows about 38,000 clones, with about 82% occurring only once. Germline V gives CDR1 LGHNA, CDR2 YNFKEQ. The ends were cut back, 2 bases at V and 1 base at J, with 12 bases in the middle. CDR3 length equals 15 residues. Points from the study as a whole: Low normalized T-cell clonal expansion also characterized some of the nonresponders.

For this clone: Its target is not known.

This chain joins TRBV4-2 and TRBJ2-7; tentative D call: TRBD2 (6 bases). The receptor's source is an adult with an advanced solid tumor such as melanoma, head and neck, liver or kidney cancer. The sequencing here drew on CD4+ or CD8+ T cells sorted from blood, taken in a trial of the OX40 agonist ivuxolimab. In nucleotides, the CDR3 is TGTGCCAGCAGCCAACAACGGGGGTTTTCCTACGAGCAGTACTTC. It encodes CASSQQRGFSYEQYF.